One sample yielded the 8 T cell receptor beta chains listed below, sequenced in a study of T-cell reconstitution after alpha-beta-depleted transplantation in children. This sample's TCRbeta library carried unique molecular identifier barcodes. TCRdb re-called the PCR reads with MiXCR, one entry per CDR3 protein. Of about 610,000 distinct CDR3 sequences in the sample, 25% to 30% were seen once. Sequencing was performed on PBMCs, taken before TCRalphabeta/CD19-depleted stem cell transplant. The receptors were sampled from a boy younger than two with Wiskott-Aldrich syndrome, due to receive a stem cell transplant.

This clonotype showed up just a few times. J is TRBJ2-3 and V is TRBV7-9, with 7 positions matching TRBD2. The CDR3 spans 12 residues. From germline, CDR1 is SEHNR and CDR2 FQNEAQ (reference sequence). V gave up 3 bases and J gave up 14 bases; unmatched junction bases: 8. The CDR3 protein is CASSFEETSRYF. The DNA for the CDR3 is TGTGCCAGCAGCTTCGAGGAGACTAGCAGGTATTTT.

In this sample, this clonotype turned up a few times. This rearrangement joins TRBV2 to TRBJ2-3, with D unclear. The germline CDR1 and CDR2 sequences are SNHLY and FYNNEI. CDR3 length: 12 amino acids. CDR3 amino acids: CSCQAVGDTQYF. For the CDR3, the DNA is TGTTCCTGCCAAGCTGTTGGGGATACGCAGTATTTT.

The V gene is TRBV12-3 or TRBV12-4, the J gene TRBJ2-5; 10 bases match TRBD2. The J segment lost 7 bases and the V segment lost 6 bases, leaving 8 bases of the junction unmatched. The CDR3 covers 14 residues. Here the CDR3 DNA reads TGTGCCAGCAGCCGACTAGCGGGTGATGTGACCCAGTACTTC. It encodes CASSRLAGDVTQYF.

The table lists this clonotype with a few counts. V gene TRBV20-1 combines with J gene TRBJ2-4; 13 nucleotides align to TRBD2. This CDR3 spans 15 amino acids. Per the germline V gene, CDR1 is DFQATT and CDR2 is SNEGSKA (reference sequence). V lost 2 bases, J lost 15 bases, and 13 bases stayed unmatched. In nucleotides, the CDR3 is TGCAGTGCTAGATTCTACGTTAGGACTAGCGGGAGTAGGTACTTC. It yields the protein CSARFYVRTSGSRYF.

This clonotype was observed many times. The CDR3 sequence: CASGSGGGISLYNEQFF. The CDR3 region has the DNA TGTGCCAGCGGATCGGGGGGCGGGATATCCCTCTACAATGAGCAGTTCTTC. The rearrangement joins TRBV27 to TRBJ2-1; D might be TRBD2 (7 bases). The V end was cut by 8 bases, the J end by 3 bases, with 23 bases between. Germline V lookup: CDR1 MNHEY, CDR2 SMNVEV (reference sequence). This CDR3 has 17 residues.

This clonotype was counted a few times. The chain recombines TRBV29-1 with TRBJ2-1; the D is unclear. Germline values: CDR1 SQVTM, CDR2 ANQGSEA. This CDR3 region has 12 residues. Trimming took 4 bases from V and 10 from J, leaving 14 bases between them. CDR3 sequence reads: CSVGDWFFEQFF. CDR3 in DNA: TGCAGCGTTGGAGACTGGTTCTTCGAGCAGTTCTTC.

The J gene is TRBJ1-6, the V gene TRBV27; no clear D gene. The CDR3 contains 14 residues. V lost 3 bases to trimming and J lost 8 bases, with 11 bases between them. The germline gives CDR1 MNHEY, CDR2 SMNVEV (reference sequence). The CDR3 sequence is CASSFTGSDSPLHF. In DNA, the CDR3 is TGTGCCAGCAGTTTCACGGGCTCGGATTCACCCCTCCACTTT.

This clonotype was detected a few times. The CDR3 region has the DNA TGTGCCAAGGGACTAGCGCACAATGAGCAGTTCTTC. Residues: CAKGLAHNEQFF. The genes are TRBV2 and TRBJ2-1, with 10 bases lining up with TRBD2. The CDR3 runs to 12 residues. J lost 5 bases, V lost 10 bases, and 2 bases had no gene match. Germline-derived CDR1 and CDR2 are SNHLY and FYNNEI.